Presented here are 16 T cell receptor beta chains from one specimen sequenced in a study of T cells in Graves' hyperthyroidism and ophthalmopathy. Amplified TCR beta CDR3 regions came from RNA transcripts. RT-PCR in the first round (using the HTBI primer set) targeted the TCR CDR3. One entry per CDR3 protein results from TCRdb running MiXCR on the multiplex PCR reads. The table has roughly 400,000 distinct CDR3 sequences, roughly an eighth seen once. The sample was blood. The receptor set was obtained from a man over 45 with Graves' ophthalmopathy.

This clonotype was recorded at least ten times. The chain uses TRBV14 and TRBJ2-3; 9 bases map to TRBD2. The trim removed 4 bases at V and 5 bases at J, leaving 10 bases unmatched. The CDR3 contains 16 residues. Germline assignment: CDR1 SGHDN and CDR2 FVKESK. The CDR3, as DNA: TGTGCCAGCAGCCCCGGAGTAGCGGGAGCCGTAGATACGCAGTATTTT. It is translated as CASSPGVAGAVDTQYF.

This clonotype was counted ten times or more. V and J are TRBV5-1 and TRBJ2-3, with 7 bases that match TRBD2. The ends lost 6 bases at V and 0 bases at J; junction bases unmatched: 13. The germline V gene encodes CDR1 SGHRS and CDR2 YFSETQ. CDR3 length equals 17 residues. DNA for the CDR3: TGCGCCAGCAAACCCTCCAGCGGGATAGGGAGCACAGATACGCAGTATTTT. This gives the protein CASKPSSGIGSTDTQYF.

The rearrangement uses TRBV24-1 and TRBJ2-2; TRBD1 agrees at 9 bases. The CDR3 loop spans 16 amino acids. The germline V gene encodes CDR1 KGHDR and CDR2 SFDVKD. The ends lost 4 bases at V and 1 base at J; junction bases unmatched: 3. The CDR3 spells CATSEPGQGNTGELFF. The CDR3 nucleotides read TGTGCCACCAGTGAACCGGGACAGGGGAACACCGGGGAGCTGTTTTTT.

This clonotype was observed at least ten times. The chain is built from TRBV11-2 and TRBJ2-1; TRBD2 aligns across 7 bases. Trimming removed 1 base from V and 3 bases from J; junction bases left unmatched: 6. The CDR3 loop spans 16 amino acids. From germline, CDR1 is SGHAT and CDR2 FQNNGV. The CDR3 reads CASSLVGRALYNEQFF. CDR3 sequence (DNA): TGTGCCAGCAGCTTAGTTGGGAGGGCCCTCTACAATGAGCAGTTCTTC. Complete variable domain (other parts from reference TRBV11-2 and TRBJ2-1): EAGVAQSPRYKIIEKRQSVAFWCNPISGHATLYWYQQILGQGPKLLIQFQNNGVVDDSQLPKDRFSAERLKGVDSTLKIQPAKLEDSAVYLCASSLVGRALYNEQFFGPGTRLTVL.

Concerning this clonotype itself: A much larger clonotype is one base distant, so this may be a read error. The CDR3 carries no conserved terminal phenylalanine or tryptophan, so it likely arises from a read error. The chain joins TRBV11-2 to TRBJ2-7; unclear D gene. The V end lost 1 base, the J end lost 0 bases, and 10 bases lay between the germline ends. The germline CDR1 and CDR2 sequences are SGHAT and FQNNGV. The CDR3 loop spans 15 amino acids. The CDR3 DNA is TGTGCCAGCAGCTTAGTAACCGAGAGCTCCTACGAGCAGTACCTC. It specifies CASSLVTESSYEQYL.

In this sample, this clonotype turned up a few times. V usage is TRBV27 and J usage is TRBJ2-6; D unresolved. V lost 7 bases and J lost 4, with 23 bases in between. Germline CDR1 and CDR2: MNHEY and SMNVEV (reference sequence). This CDR3 has 18 amino acids. The CDR3 protein is CASTRLAIGYSGANVLTF. CDR3 nucleotides: TGTGCCAGCACCCGCCTGGCCATTGGGTATTCCGGGGCCAACGTCCTGACTTTC.

The table lists this clonotype with a few counts. The gene calls are TRBV10-3 and TRBJ2-3, with 11 bases identical to TRBD2. This CDR3 is 14 amino acids long. Trimming cost V 6 bases and J 4 bases; bases outside gene matches: 3. Per germline, CDR1 ENHRY and CDR2 SYGVKD. The chain's CDR3 is CAIRTSGIADTQYF. The CDR3 bases are TGTGCCATCAGGACTAGCGGGATTGCAGATACGCAGTATTTT.

Turning to this clonotype: A much larger clone sits a single nucleotide away, making a read error possible. CDR3 protein: CASSASGNPLYNEQFF. In DNA form, the CDR3 reads TGTGCCAGTAGTGCCAGCGGGAACCCCCTCTACAATGAGCAGTTCTTC. The gene calls are TRBV19 and TRBJ2-1, with TRBD2 identical over 7 bases. V was clipped by 5 bases and J by 3 bases; unmatched bases: 10. Germline CDR1 and CDR2: LNHDA and SQIVND (reference sequence). There are 16 residues in the CDR3.

This clonotype was found many times. This chain uses TRBV7-2 with TRBJ2-5, with 8 positions matching TRBD2. Unmatched junction bases numbered 7, after V lost 11 bases and J lost 2 bases. This CDR3 comprises 13 residues. Germline assignment: CDR1 SGHTA and CDR2 FQGNSA. CDR3 nucleotides: TGTGCCGGAAAACTAGCGGTACAAGAGACCCAGTACTTC. Amino acid sequence: CAGKLAVQETQYF.

This clonotype was detected a few times. This chain uses TRBV11-2 with TRBJ1-4; D might be TRBD1 (5 bases). The CDR3 is 15 amino acids. The germline CDR1 and CDR2 sequences are SGHAT and FQNNGV. Trimming removed 7 bases at V and 3 bases at J, with 15 bases between. The CDR3 sequence is CASIGTRRPNEKLFF. DNA of the CDR3: TGTGCCAGCATCGGGACCCGACGGCCTAATGAAAAACTGTTTTTT.

A word on this clonotype: A clone one base away is much larger, so this may be a read error. The gene calls are TRBV7-8 and TRBJ2-1; TRBD2 matches at 11 bases. Per germline, CDR1 SGHVS and CDR2 FQNEAQ. The CDR3 runs 16 residues. V dropped 4 bases and J dropped 8; count of bases not matched to a gene: 10. CDR3 in amino acids: CASSSSRLAGRHEQFF. In DNA form, the CDR3 reads TGTGCCAGCAGCTCTTCCCGACTAGCGGGGCGACATGAGCAGTTCTTC.

V and J are TRBV5-6 and TRBJ2-1, with 10 bases identical to TRBD2. Germline-derived CDR1 and CDR2 are SGHDT and YYEEEE. V lost 4 bases and J lost 7; bases outside the gene matches: 20. CDR3 size: 19 residues. The CDR3 DNA is TGTGCCAGCAGCGGGGTCGAGGAGGATCTAGCGGGAGACCTGAATGAGCAGTTCTTC. This translates into CASSGVEEDLAGDLNEQFF.

V usage is TRBV5-1 and J usage is TRBJ2-1; D perhaps matches TRBD1 (6 bases). The CDR3 spans 13 residues. Looked up from germline, CDR1 is SGHRS and CDR2 is YFSETQ. The V end was cut by 5 bases, the J end by 5 bases, with 11 bases between. CDR3 sequence: CASRKGVDNEQFF. Written as DNA, the CDR3 is TGCGCCAGCAGGAAGGGGGTGGACAATGAGCAGTTCTTC.

This clonotype was counted only a few times. This sequence joins TRBV19 and TRBJ1-2; a weak D match, TRBD1 (5 bases). Per the germline V gene, CDR1 is LNHDA and CDR2 is SQIVND (reference sequence). V lost 2 bases to trimming and J lost 4 bases, with 8 bases between them. The CDR3 has 13 residues. The CDR3 region is CASSIRGRYGYTF. As DNA, the CDR3 is TGTGCCAGTAGTATAAGGGGCCGCTATGGCTACACCTTC.

This clonotype was picked up a small number of times. The chain carries TRBV28 and TRBJ2-5; 7 nucleotides line up with TRBD2. V dropped 11 bases and J dropped 7; count of bases not matched to a gene: 16. The V gene's germline CDR1 is MDHEN and CDR2 SYDVKM. The CDR3 has 14 residues. CDR3 amino acids: CAGGWRERPGTQYF. As DNA, the CDR3 is TGTGCCGGCGGGTGGCGGGAGAGGCCGGGGACCCAGTACTTC.

This clonotype was seen repeatedly, ten times or more. This sequence joins TRBV11-2 and TRBJ1-2; no clear D gene. This CDR3 has 14 amino acids. With 5 bases removed from V and 6 bases from J, the gap between germline ends came to 16 bases. In germline, CDR1 is SGHAT, CDR2 FQNNGV. CDR3 region: CASSQGPGWDGYTF. The CDR3 coding sequence is TGTGCCAGCAGCCAAGGACCGGGTTGGGATGGCTACACCTTC.